The present entry profiles one T cell receptor (beta chain) with its context. As processed by the authors: Cell counts per sample came from amplifying reference gene primers. TCRdb's table, derived via immunoSEQ multiplex PCR, lists solely in-frame clones and lacks some. D and trimming were read from the DNA, whereas the V and J calls and clone size are those reported in that table. Here the sample spans 99,000 or so clones, about four fifths being singletons. The sample belongs to a study of blood T cell repertoires in COVID-19. Study in general: COVID-19 samples collected from the United States, Italy and Spain covered acute and convalescent phases. The cDNA or gDNA used as material had been derived from T cells, B-cell-depleted T cells, or PBMCs.

The CDR3 sequence is 19 residues long. Germline V gene sequence: CDR1 MNHNS, CDR2 SASEGT. The junction had 10 bases not matched to a gene; V was cut back by 3 bases and J by 2 bases. The TCR originated in an elderly man with acute or convalescent COVID-19. Sequencing was done on a sample of peripheral blood. The chain links TRBV6-1 to TRBJ2-6, with 10 bases fitting TRBD1. The CDR3 protein is CASSDPSGTGVTGANVLTF. DNA for the CDR3: TGTGCCAGCAGTGATCCTTCCGGGACAGGGGTGACTGGGGCCAACGTCCTGACTTTC.